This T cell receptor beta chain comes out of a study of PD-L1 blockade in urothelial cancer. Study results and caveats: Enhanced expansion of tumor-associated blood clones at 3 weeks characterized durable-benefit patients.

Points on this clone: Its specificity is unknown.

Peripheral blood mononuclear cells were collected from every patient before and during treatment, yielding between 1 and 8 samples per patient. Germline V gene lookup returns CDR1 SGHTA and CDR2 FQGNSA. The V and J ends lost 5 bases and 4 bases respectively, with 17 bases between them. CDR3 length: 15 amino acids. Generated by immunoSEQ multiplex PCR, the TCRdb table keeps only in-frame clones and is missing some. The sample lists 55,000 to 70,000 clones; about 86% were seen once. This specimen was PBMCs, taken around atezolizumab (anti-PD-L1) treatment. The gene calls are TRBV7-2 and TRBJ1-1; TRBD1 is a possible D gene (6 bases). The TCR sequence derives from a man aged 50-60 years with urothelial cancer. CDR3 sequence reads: CASSPRGGGGTEAFF. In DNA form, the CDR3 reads TGTGCCAGCAGCCCCCGCGGGGGCGGTGGCACTGAAGCTTTCTTT. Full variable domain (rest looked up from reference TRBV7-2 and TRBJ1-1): GAGVSQSPSNKVTEKGKDVELRCDPISGHTALYWYRQSLGQGLEFLIYFQGNSAPDKSGLPSDRFSAERTGGSVSTLTIQRTQQEDSAVYLCASSPRGGGGTEAFFGQGTRLTVV.